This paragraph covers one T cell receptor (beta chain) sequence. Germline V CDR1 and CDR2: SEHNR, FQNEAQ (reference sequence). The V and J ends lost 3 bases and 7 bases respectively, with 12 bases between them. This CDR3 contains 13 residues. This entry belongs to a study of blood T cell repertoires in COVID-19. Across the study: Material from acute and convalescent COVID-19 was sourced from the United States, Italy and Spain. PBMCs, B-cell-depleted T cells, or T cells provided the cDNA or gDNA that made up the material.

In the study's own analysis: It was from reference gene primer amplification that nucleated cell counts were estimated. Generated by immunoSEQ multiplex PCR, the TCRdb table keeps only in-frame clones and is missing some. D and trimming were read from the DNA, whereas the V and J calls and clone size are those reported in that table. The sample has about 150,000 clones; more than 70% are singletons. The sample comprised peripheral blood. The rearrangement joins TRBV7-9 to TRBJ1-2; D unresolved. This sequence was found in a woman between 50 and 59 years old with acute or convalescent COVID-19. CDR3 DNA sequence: TGTGCCAGCAGCTTCTCCGGGTTTGGTGGCTACACCTTC. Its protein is CASSFSGFGGYTF.